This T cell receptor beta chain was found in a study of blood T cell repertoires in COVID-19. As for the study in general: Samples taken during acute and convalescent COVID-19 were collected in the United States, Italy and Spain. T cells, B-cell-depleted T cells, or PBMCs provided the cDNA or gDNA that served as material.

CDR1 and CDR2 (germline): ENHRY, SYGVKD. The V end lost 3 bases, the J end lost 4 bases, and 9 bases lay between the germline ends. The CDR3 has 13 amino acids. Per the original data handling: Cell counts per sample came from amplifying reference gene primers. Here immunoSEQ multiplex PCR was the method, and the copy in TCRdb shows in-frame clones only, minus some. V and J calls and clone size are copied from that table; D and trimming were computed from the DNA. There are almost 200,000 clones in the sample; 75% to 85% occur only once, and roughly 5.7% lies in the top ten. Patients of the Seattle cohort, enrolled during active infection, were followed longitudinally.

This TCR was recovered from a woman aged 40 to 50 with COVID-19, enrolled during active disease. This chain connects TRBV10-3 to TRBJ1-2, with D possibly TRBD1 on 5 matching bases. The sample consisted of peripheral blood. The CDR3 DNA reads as TGTGCCATCAGTGATGACAGCTCCTATGGCTACACCTTC. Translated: CAISDDSSYGYTF.